This T cell receptor beta chain was recovered during a study of metastatic and nonmetastatic thyroid tumors. The wider study: From malignant and benign thyroid patients, repertoires in blood and in tumor or nodule tissue were compared.

V lost 5 bases to trimming and J lost 8 bases; unmatched junction nucleotides: 12. Per the germline V gene, CDR1 is LNHDA and CDR2 is SQIVND (reference sequence). The CDR3 sequence is 15 residues long. Per the authors' pipeline: Construction of a distant-metastasis classifier for papillary thyroid cancer relied on CDR3 differences across clinicopathological groups. TCRdb ran MiXCR on the PCR reads. The V and J calls and clone size come from TCRdb's table, not from the authors' own analysis. Among around 15,000 clones, approximately 12% were seen once, and the ten largest hold about a sixth. This clone came up many times. Its antigen is undetermined. Findings of the study overall: In blood and tumor, TCR beta diversity was reportedly significantly higher in malignant thyroid tumors than in benign nodules.

Prior to thyroid surgery, none of the patients had received any treatment. The rearrangement uses TRBV19 and TRBJ2-1; the match to TRBD1 covers 7 bases. Material: tumor tissue. The clonotype comes from a female donor with papillary thyroid cancer or a benign thyroid nodule (not recorded which). Some clones in this sample may be carry-over from other donors' samples. The CDR3 sequence is CASSVTGDGADEQFF. The CDR3 nucleotides read TGTGCCAGTAGTGTAACAGGGGATGGGGCGGATGAGCAGTTCTTC.